This T cell receptor (beta chain) was recovered during a study of T cell repertoires in cytomegalovirus infection. Study details: HLA-B-restricted CMV epitopes that are well studied, plus recently identified HLA-C-restricted ones, were used by the study. Indications came from public TCR beta signatures; they pointed to CMV infection and to a matching HLA type.

V lost 7 bases to trimming and J lost 0 bases; unmatched junction nucleotides: 7. The CDR3 has 16 residues. Only a few counts were recorded for this clonotype. The antigen is unknown. TCRdb independently ran MiXCR on the reads; one entry per CDR3 protein. The table has roughly 70,000 distinct CDR3 sequences, roughly 20% seen once. The input for sequencing was CD8+ T cells from cultured PBMCs, taken from culture after CMV antigen stimulation. The receptor was derived from a human donor in good health (CMV status not recorded). Some clones in this sample may be carry-over from other donors' samples. The chain carries TRBV12-3 or TRBV12-4 and TRBJ2-3, with 10 positions matching TRBD2. The chain's CDR3 is CASTPLAGGSTDTQYF. In DNA form, the CDR3 reads TGTGCCAGCACTCCGTTAGCGGGGGGAAGCACAGATACGCAGTATTTT.